This T cell receptor (beta chain) was recorded in a study of control samples from healthy donors and cancer patients. Libraries were prepared by immunoSEQ multiplex PCR; TCRdb keeps only in-frame clonotypes and omits some of them. The data show 95,000 to 130,000 clones, 80% to 90% seen once. The table lists this clone with a count of one. This CDR3 comprises 13 residues. The germline V gene has CDR1 SGHDT and CDR2 YYEEEE. Deletions cut 5 bases from V and 4 bases from J, with 12 bases between. The TCR sequence derives from a woman in her forties or fifties with colorectal cancer. The V and J genes are TRBV5-6 and TRBJ1-1; D is unresolved. Source material: PBMCs. The CDR3 loop is CASRRQGGTEAFF. As DNA, the CDR3 is TGTGCCAGCAGGCGGCAAGGCGGCACTGAAGCTTTCTTT.